These 21 T cell receptor beta chains came from one sample sequenced in a study of technical replicates of blood from four donors. Produced via immunoSEQ multiplex PCR; TCRdb's table is partial and in-frame only. The table has roughly 80,000 clones, roughly 93% seen once. The material sequenced was T cells isolated from PBMCs. The receptor source for this set is a human donor in good health.

This chain joins TRBV6-5 and TRBJ2-7; weak D call: TRBD2 (5 bases). Germline loops: CDR1 MNHEY, CDR2 SVGAGI. The ends were cut back, 4 bases at V and 3 bases at J, with 16 bases in the middle. The length of the CDR3 is 15 residues. The DNA of the CDR3 is TGTGCCAGCAGTTTCTCTACGGGAAGACTCTACGAGCAGTACTTC. This sequence encodes CASSFSTGRLYEQYF.

This chain joins TRBV27 and TRBJ2-7; 8 bases map to TRBD1. Germline V CDR1 and CDR2: MNHEY, SMNVEV (reference sequence). Trimming removed 8 bases from V and 2 bases from J; junction bases left unmatched: 8. The CDR3 totals 14 residues. In nucleotides, the CDR3 is TGTGCCAGCCGATACGGGACAGGTACCTACGAGCAGTACTTC. Its protein is CASRYGTGTYEQYF.

The V call is TRBV7-2, the J call TRBJ2-3; D remains unclear. V lost 5 bases and J lost 0, with 15 bases in between. CDR3 length: 16 amino acids. Per the germline V gene, CDR1 is SGHTA and CDR2 is FQGNSA. Here the CDR3 reads CASSPSLATSTDTQYF. Here the CDR3 DNA reads TGTGCCAGCAGCCCCTCCCTCGCGACTAGCACAGATACGCAGTATTTT.

The rearrangement joins TRBV4-2 to TRBJ2-1; 9 nucleotides align to TRBD2. The germline CDR1 and CDR2 sequences are LGHNA and YNFKEQ. There are 16 residues in the CDR3. Unmatched junction bases numbered 7, after V lost 0 bases and J lost 7 bases. CDR3: CASSQERGGLKNEQFF. The DNA of the CDR3 is TGTGCCAGCAGCCAAGAGCGGGGGGGCCTCAAGAATGAGCAGTTCTTC.

The chain carries TRBV2 and TRBJ2-7; TRBD1 matches at 7 bases. Germline CDR1 reads SNHLY; CDR2 reads FYNNEI. There are 18 residues in the CDR3. With 0 bases clipped from V and 3 bases from J, the junction kept 14 bases outside the gene matches. CDR3 in amino acids: CASSEAPSGTVHLYEQYF. CDR3 bases: TGTGCCAGCAGTGAAGCCCCCTCCGGGACAGTCCACCTCTACGAGCAGTACTTC. Filled out from reference TRBV2 and TRBJ2-7, the complete variable domain reads EPEVTQTPSHQVTQMGQEVILRCVPISNHLYFYWYRQILGQKVEFLVSFYNNEISEKSEIFDDQFSVERPDGSNFTLKIRSTKLEDSAMYFCASSEAPSGTVHLYEQYFGPGTRLTVT.

Concerning this clone itself: Its ends do not fully match the called genes, so a read error is possible. The chain carries TRBV7-9 and TRBJ1-4; D may be TRBD1 (5 bases). From germline, CDR1 is SEHNR and CDR2 FQNEAQ (reference sequence). The CDR3 has 14 amino acids. This CDR3 reads CASSLYGAHERLFF. The DNA for the CDR3 is TGTGCCAGCAGCTTATATGGGGCTCATGAAAGACTGTTTTTT.

DNA for the CDR3: TGTGCCAGCAGCTTCGACAGGTCATATGGCTACACCTTC. Translation gives CASSFDRSYGYTF. V and J are TRBV5-8 and TRBJ1-2; perhaps TRBD1 as D (6 bases). The germline gives CDR1 SGHTS, CDR2 YDEGEE. Trimming left V 2 bases short and J 5 bases short, with 10 bases between. This CDR3 has 13 residues.

The gene calls are TRBV7-9 and TRBJ1-1, with unresolved D. Trimming took 5 bases from V and 4 from J, leaving 17 bases between them. Germline loops: CDR1 SEHNR, CDR2 FQNEAQ (reference sequence). This CDR3 has 15 amino acids. In nucleotides, the CDR3 is TGTGCCAGCAGCCAACGCCCTACAGAGGGCACTGAAGCTTTCTTT. It translates to CASSQRPTEGTEAFF.

V usage is TRBV6-5 and J usage is TRBJ1-1; 7 bases map to TRBD1. Unmatched junction bases numbered 3, after V lost 3 bases and J lost 8 bases. The CDR3 length is 12 residues. Germline V gene sequence: CDR1 MNHEY, CDR2 SVGAGI. For the CDR3, the DNA is TGTGCCAGCAGTTATAGGACAGGAGAAGCTTTCTTT. This codes for CASSYRTGEAFF.

The chain links TRBV2 to TRBJ1-2; 8 nucleotides agree with TRBD1. Germline assignment: CDR1 SNHLY and CDR2 FYNNEI. The CDR3 totals 14 residues. V was clipped by 10 bases and J by 4 bases; unmatched bases: 11. The CDR3 reads CATTGTGERYGYTF. DNA for the CDR3: TGTGCCACCACCGGGACAGGAGAACGCTATGGCTACACCTTC. Looking up the rest from reference TRBV2 and TRBJ1-2 gives the full variable domain: EPEVTQTPSHQVTQMGQEVILRCVPISNHLYFYWYRQILGQKVEFLVSFYNNEISEKSEIFDDQFSVERPDGSNFTLKIRSTKLEDSAMYFCATTGTGERYGYTFGSGTRLTVV.

The chain has TRBV6-1 and TRBJ2-1, with TRBD1 identical over 10 bases. The germline CDR1 and CDR2 sequences are MNHNS and SASEGT. This CDR3 contains 16 residues. V lost 4 bases and J lost 0; bases outside the gene matches: 3. CDR3 residues: CASSVRTGGSYNEQFF. As DNA, the CDR3 is TGTGCCAGCAGTGTGAGGACAGGGGGCTCCTACAATGAGCAGTTCTTC.

The chain has TRBV30 and TRBJ1-3; D remains unclear. This CDR3 contains 13 residues. Germline V lookup: CDR1 GTSNPN, CDR2 SVGIG (reference sequence). CDR3 loop: CAGMARGGNTIYF. The CDR3 DNA reads TGTGCTGGAATGGCGCGGGGTGGAAACACCATATATTTT.

The V call is TRBV7-7, the J call TRBJ2-2, with TRBD1 as a possible D gene (6 bases). This CDR3 has 13 residues. V shed 5 bases and J shed 8 bases, with 12 bases lying between them. The germline CDR1 and CDR2 sequences are SSHAT and FNYEAQ (reference sequence). CDR3 region: CASSTTGSGELFF. The CDR3 region has the DNA TGTGCCAGCAGCACCACAGGGAGTGGGGAGCTGTTTTTT.

This chain connects TRBV10-2 to TRBJ2-1, with unresolved D. This CDR3 is built from 13 residues. Germline CDR1 WSHSY, CDR2 SAAADI. V lost 9 bases and J 1 base, leaving 10 bases between the germline ends. CDR3 sequence reads: CASSTPSYNEQFF. The CDR3 DNA sequence: TGCGCCAGTTCGACTCCGTCCTACAATGAGCAGTTCTTC.

The chain joins TRBV7-2 to TRBJ2-3; 8 bases fit TRBD2. J lost 4 bases, V lost 5 bases, and 14 bases had no gene match. CDR3 length: 17 amino acids. Germline V lookup: CDR1 SGHTA, CDR2 FQGNSA. DNA for the CDR3: TGTGCCAGCAGCCAGACCGGGACTAGTCTTCCCCCAGATACGCAGTATTTT. It specifies CASSQTGTSLPPDTQYF.

The chain couples TRBV2 to TRBJ2-1, with TRBD2 matching over 8 bases. Germline lookup yields CDR1 SNHLY and CDR2 FYNNEI. V lost 5 bases and J lost 2; bases outside the gene matches: 5. The CDR3 is made up of 15 amino acids. The CDR3 is CASSKSGSAYNEQFF. CDR3 DNA: TGTGCCAGCAGTAAGAGCGGGAGCGCCTACAATGAGCAGTTCTTC.

The V and J genes are TRBV29-1 and TRBJ2-7; TRBD1 agrees at 11 bases. This CDR3 comprises 13 residues. V lost 6 bases, J lost 3 bases, and 4 bases stayed unmatched. Germline V gene data show CDR1 as SQVTM and CDR2 as ANQGSEA. CDR3 coding DNA: TGCAGCGTAAGGGACAGGGGGAACTACGAGCAGTACTTC. The encoded protein is CSVRDRGNYEQYF.

This chain links TRBV4-1 with TRBJ1-6, with unresolved D. Germline V lookup: CDR1 MGHRA, CDR2 YSYEKL. Deletions cut 2 bases from V and 11 bases from J, with 13 bases between. The CDR3 contains 14 residues. Here the CDR3 DNA reads TGCGCCAGCAGCCAACAGGAACTGGGCGCACCCCTCCACTTT. As protein: CASSQQELGAPLHF.

This chain connects TRBV6-1 to TRBJ2-1; no reliable D call. The CDR3 has 15 amino acids. V shed 6 bases and J shed 6 bases, with 18 bases lying between them. Per the germline V gene, CDR1 is MNHNS and CDR2 is SASEGT. CDR3 region: CASSPMAGIGNEQFF. The CDR3 DNA follows: TGTGCCAGCAGCCCTATGGCAGGCATTGGCAATGAGCAGTTCTTC.

The chain carries TRBV19 and TRBJ1-2, with D possibly TRBD1 on 6 matching bases. The V gene's germline CDR1 is LNHDA and CDR2 SQIVND (reference sequence). The V end lost 6 bases, the J end lost 5 bases, and 13 bases lay between the germline ends. CDR3 length equals 13 residues. The CDR3 loop is CASSQPQGYGYTF. The CDR3 DNA is TGTGCCAGTAGCCAACCTCAGGGGTATGGCTACACCTTC.

The rearrangement links TRBV11-3 to TRBJ2-7, with TRBD2 matching over 11 bases. The germline V gene has CDR1 SGHNT and CDR2 YENEEA. The CDR3 spans 19 residues. The junction had 14 bases not matched to a gene; V was cut back by 3 bases and J by 1 base. The CDR3 coding sequence is TGTGCCAGCAGCTTTCCCGGGTTAGCGGGGGGGCGAAAGTCCTACGAGCAGTACTTC. It is translated as CASSFPGLAGGRKSYEQYF.